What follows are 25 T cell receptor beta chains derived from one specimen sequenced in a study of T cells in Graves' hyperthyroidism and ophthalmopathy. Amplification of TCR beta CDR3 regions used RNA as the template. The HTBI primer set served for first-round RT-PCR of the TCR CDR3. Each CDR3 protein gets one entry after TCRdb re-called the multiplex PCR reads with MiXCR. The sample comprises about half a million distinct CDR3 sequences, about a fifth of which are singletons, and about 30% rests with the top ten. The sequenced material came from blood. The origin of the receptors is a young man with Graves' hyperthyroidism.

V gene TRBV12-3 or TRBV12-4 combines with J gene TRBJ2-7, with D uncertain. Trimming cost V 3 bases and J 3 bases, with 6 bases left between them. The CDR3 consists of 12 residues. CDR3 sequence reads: CASSFGLYEQYF. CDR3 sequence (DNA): TGTGCCAGCAGTTTCGGCCTCTACGAGCAGTACTTC.

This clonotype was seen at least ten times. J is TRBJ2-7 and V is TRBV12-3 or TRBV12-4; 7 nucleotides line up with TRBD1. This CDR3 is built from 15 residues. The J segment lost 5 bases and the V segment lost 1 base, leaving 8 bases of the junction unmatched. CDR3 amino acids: CASSLGQGRFNEQYF. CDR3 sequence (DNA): TGTGCCAGCAGTTTAGGACAGGGACGATTCAACGAGCAGTACTTC.

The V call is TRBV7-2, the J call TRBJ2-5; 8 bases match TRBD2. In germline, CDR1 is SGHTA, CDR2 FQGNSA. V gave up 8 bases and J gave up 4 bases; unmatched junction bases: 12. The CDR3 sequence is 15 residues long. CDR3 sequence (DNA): TGTGCCAGCGGCCGGGGGGGGGCGATGGGAGAGACCCAGTACTTC. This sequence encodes CASGRGGAMGETQYF.

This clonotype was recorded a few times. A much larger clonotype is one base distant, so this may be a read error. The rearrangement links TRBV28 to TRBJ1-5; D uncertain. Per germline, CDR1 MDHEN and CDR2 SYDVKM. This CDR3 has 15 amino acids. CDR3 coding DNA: TGTGCCTGCAGTCCCGCCAGGTATAGCAATCAGCCCCAGCATTTT. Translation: CACSPARYSNQPQHF.

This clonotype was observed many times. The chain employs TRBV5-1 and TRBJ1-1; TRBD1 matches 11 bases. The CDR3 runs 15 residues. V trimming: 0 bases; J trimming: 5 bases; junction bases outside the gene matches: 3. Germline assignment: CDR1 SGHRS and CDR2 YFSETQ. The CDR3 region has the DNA TGCGCCAGCAGCTTGGGGGGGACAGGGGGAACTGAAGCTTTCTTT. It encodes CASSLGGTGGTEAFF.

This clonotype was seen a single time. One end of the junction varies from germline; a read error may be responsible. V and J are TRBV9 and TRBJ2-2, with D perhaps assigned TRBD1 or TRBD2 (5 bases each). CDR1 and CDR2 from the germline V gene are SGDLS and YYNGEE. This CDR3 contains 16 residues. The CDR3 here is CASSLTRGPVTGELCF. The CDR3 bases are TGTGCCAGCAGCCTTACTAGGGGTCCGGTCACCGGGGAGCTGTGTTTT.

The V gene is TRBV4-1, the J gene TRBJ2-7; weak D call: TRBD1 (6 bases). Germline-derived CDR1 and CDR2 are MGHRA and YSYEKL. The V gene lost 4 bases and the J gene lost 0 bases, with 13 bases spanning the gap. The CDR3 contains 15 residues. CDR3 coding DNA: TGCGCCAGCAGCCCCCGGACAGAAAGCTCCTACGAGCAGTACTTC. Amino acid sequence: CASSPRTESSYEQYF.

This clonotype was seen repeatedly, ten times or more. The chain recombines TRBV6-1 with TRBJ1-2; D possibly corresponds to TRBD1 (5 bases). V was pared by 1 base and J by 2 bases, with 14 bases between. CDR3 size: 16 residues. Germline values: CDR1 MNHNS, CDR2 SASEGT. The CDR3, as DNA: TGTGCCAGCAGTGAAGTAGACAACAGGAGCAACTATGGCTACACCTTC. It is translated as CASSEVDNRSNYGYTF.

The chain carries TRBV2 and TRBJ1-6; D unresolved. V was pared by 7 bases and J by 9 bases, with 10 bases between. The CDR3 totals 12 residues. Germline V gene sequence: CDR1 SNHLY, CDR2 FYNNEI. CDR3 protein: CASTRGGSPLHF. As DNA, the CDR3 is TGTGCCAGCACCCGGGGTGGTTCACCCCTCCACTTT.

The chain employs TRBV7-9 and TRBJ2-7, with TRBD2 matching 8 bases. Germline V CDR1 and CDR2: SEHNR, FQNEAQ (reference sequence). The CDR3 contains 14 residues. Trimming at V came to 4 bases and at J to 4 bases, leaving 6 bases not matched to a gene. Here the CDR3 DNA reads TGTGCCAGCAGCTCGATGGGCGGGGGGTACGAGCAGTACTTC. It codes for CASSSMGGGYEQYF. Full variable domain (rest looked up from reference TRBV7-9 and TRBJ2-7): DTGVSQNPRHKITKRGQNVTFRCDPISEHNRLYWYRQTLGQGPEFLTYFQNEAQLEKSRLLSDRFSAERPKGSFSTLEIQRTEQGDSAMYLCASSSMGGGYEQYFGPGTRLTVT.

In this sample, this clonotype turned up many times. In DNA, the CDR3 is TGTGCCTGGAGTGCCCCCCAGGTTCAGAACTATGGCTACACCTTC. It encodes CAWSAPQVQNYGYTF. The genes are TRBV30 and TRBJ1-2, with D unclear. Germline V gene lookup returns CDR1 GTSNPN and CDR2 SVGIG (reference sequence). V was clipped by 1 base and J by 2 bases, with 14 bases between them. The CDR3 loop spans 15 amino acids.

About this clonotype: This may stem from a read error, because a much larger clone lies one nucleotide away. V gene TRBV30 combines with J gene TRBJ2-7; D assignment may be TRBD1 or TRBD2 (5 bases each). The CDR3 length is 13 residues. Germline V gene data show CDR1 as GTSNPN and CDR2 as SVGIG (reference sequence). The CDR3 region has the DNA TGTCCCTGGAGTGTAGCCCCCTCGGGACGGCAGTACTTC. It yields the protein CPWSVAPSGRQYF. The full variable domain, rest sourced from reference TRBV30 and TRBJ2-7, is SQTIHQWPATLVQPVGSPLSLECTVEGTSNPNLYWYRQAAGRGLQLLFYSVGIGQISSEVPQNLSASRPQDRQFILSSKKLLLSDSGFYLCPWSVAPSGRQYFGPGTRLTVT.

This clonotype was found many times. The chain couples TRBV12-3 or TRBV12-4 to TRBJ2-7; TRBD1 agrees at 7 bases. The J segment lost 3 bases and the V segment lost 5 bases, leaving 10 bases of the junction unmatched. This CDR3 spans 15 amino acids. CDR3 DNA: TGTGCCAGCAGTCCCACGGGGACAGCCCACTACGAGCAGTACTTC. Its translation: CASSPTGTAHYEQYF.

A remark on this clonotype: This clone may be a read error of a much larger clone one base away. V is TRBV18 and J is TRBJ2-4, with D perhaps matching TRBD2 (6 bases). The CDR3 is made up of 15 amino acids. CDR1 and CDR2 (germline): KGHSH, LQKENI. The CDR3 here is CASSPGGEGKNIQCF. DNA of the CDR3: TGTGCCAGCTCACCCGGGGGTGAGGGCAAAAACATTCAGTGCTTC. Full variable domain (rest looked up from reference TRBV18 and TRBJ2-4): NAGVMQNPRHLVRRRGQEARLRCSPMKGHSHVYWYRQLPEEGLKFMVYLQKENIIDESGMPKERFSAEFPKEGPSILRIQQVVRGDSAAYFCASSPGGEGKNIQCFGAGTRLSVL.

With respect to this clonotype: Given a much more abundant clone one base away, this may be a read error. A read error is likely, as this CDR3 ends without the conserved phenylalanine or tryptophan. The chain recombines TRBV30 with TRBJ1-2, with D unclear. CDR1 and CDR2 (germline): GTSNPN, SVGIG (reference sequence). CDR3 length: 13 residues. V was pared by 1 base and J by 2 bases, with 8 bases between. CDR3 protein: CAWSDGRNYGYTV. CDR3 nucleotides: TGTGCCTGGAGTGATGGGAGGAACTATGGCTACACCGTC.

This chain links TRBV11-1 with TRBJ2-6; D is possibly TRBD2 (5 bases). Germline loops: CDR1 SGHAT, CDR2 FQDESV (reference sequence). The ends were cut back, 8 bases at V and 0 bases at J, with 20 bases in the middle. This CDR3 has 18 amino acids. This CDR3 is CASPLGRGLSSGANVLTF. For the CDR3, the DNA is TGTGCCAGCCCTCTCGGCCGGGGTCTCAGCTCTGGGGCCAACGTCCTGACTTTC.

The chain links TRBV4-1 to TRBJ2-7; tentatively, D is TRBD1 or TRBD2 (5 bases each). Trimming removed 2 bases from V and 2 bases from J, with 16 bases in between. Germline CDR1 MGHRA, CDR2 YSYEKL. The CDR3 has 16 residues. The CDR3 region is CASSQQPGRTPYEQYF. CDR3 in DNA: TGCGCCAGCAGCCAACAGCCGGGACGGACCCCCTACGAGCAGTACTTC.

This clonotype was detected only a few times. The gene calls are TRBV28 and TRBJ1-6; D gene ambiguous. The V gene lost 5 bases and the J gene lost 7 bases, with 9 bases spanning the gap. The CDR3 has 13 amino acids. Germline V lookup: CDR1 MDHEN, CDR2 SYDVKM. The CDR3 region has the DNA TGTGCCAGCAGTCACGACGGGAATTCACCCCTCCACTTT. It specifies CASSHDGNSPLHF.

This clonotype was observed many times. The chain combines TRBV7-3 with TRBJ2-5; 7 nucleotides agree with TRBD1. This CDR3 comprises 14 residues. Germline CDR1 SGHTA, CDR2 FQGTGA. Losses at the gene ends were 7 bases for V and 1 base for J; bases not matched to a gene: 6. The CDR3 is CASKRGLSQETQYF. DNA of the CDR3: TGTGCCAGCAAGAGGGGGCTATCCCAAGAGACCCAGTACTTC.

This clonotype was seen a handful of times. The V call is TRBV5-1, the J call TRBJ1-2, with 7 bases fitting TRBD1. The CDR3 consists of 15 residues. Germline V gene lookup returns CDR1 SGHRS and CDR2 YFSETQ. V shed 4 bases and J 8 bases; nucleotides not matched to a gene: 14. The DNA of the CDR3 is TGCGCCAGCAGCCCTGGCCAAGGGACAGAAAGAGGCTACACCTTC. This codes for CASSPGQGTERGYTF. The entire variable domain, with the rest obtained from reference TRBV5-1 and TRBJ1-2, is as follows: KAGVTQTPRYLIKTRGQQVTLSCSPISGHRSVSWYQQTPGQGLQFLFEYFSETQRNKGNFPGRFSGRQFSNSRSEMNVSTLELGDSALYLCASSPGQGTERGYTFGSGTRLTVV.

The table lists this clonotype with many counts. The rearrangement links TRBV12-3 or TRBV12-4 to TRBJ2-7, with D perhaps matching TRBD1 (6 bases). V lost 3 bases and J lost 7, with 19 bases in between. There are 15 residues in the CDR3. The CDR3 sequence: CASSLGERGSWEQYF. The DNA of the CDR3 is TGTGCCAGCAGTTTGGGTGAGAGGGGGTCTTGGGAGCAGTACTTC.

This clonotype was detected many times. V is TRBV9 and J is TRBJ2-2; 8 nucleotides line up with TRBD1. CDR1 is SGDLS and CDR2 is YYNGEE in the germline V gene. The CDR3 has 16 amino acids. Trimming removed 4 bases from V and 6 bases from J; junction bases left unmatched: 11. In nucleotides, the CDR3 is TGTGCCAGCAGCCCTCGGAACAGGGGGGAGGCCGGGGAGCTGTTTTTT. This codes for CASSPRNRGEAGELFF.

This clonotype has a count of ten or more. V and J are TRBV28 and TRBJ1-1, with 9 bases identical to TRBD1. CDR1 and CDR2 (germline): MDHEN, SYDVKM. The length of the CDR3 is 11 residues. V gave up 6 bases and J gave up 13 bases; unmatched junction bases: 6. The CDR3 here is CASSSGTGLFF. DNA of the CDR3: TGTGCCAGCAGCTCCGGGACAGGGCTTTTCTTT.

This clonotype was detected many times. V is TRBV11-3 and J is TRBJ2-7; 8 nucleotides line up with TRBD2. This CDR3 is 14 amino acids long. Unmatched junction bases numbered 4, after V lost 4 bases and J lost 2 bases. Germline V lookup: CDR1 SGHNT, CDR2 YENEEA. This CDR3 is CASSSGGGPYEQYF. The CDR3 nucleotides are TGTGCCAGCAGCTCCGGCGGGGGGCCCTACGAGCAGTACTTC.

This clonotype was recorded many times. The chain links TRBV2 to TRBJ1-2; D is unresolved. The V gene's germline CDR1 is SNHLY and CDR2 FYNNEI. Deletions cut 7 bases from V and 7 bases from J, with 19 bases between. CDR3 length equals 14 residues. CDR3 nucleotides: TGTGCCAGCATTGAGGTCAGCACGGTGCGTGGCTACACCTTC. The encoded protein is CASIEVSTVRGYTF.